This TCR beta chain was profiled in a study of response to subunit inactivated influenza vaccine. Note on this clonotype: Its antigen is unidentified.

Regarding the study as a whole: The authors proposed limited new T cell recruitment per seasonal influenza vaccination.

This CDR3 region has 14 residues. Germline V CDR1 and CDR2: SGDLS, YYNGEE. V shed 2 bases, J shed 15 bases, and the junction held 6 bases outside the gene matches. Each CDR3 protein is one row after TCRdb ran MiXCR on the RT-PCR reads. The sample carries fewer than 700,000 distinct CDR3 sequences, 13% recorded once. The sequence was collected from a man aged 45-65 years who received an inactivated influenza vaccine. The sequencing here drew on PBMCs from blood, taken 45 days after vaccination. The V gene is TRBV9, the J gene TRBJ1-6; 12 positions agree with TRBD1. In nucleotides, the CDR3 is TGTGCCAGCAGCGTGGGACAGGGGGCGGTTCGCCTCCACTTT. Protein sequence: CASSVGQGAVRLHF.